The 24 T cell receptor beta chains below were found in one sample sequenced in a study of blood T cell repertoires in COVID-19. The assay was immunoSEQ multiplex PCR, and TCRdb's table has in-frame clones only and misses some. The data show roughly 100,000 clones, with more than 75% seen just once and roughly 10% held by the top ten. The specimen sequenced was peripheral blood. These receptors all come from a woman between 25 and 40 years old with acute or convalescent COVID-19.

This chain links TRBV19 with TRBJ1-5, with D unclear. Per the germline V gene, CDR1 is LNHDA and CDR2 is SQIVND (reference sequence). The CDR3 is 14 amino acids. Trimming left V 2 bases short and J 0 bases short, with 5 bases between. For the CDR3, the DNA is TGTGCCAGTAGTATATCCTATAGCAATCAGCCCCAGCATTTT. It codes for CASSISYSNQPQHF. The variable domain in full, completed from reference TRBV19 and TRBJ1-5, reads DGGITQSPKYLFRKEGQNVTLSCEQNLNHDAMYWYRQDPGQGLRLIYYSQIVNDFQKGDIAEGYSVSREKKESFPLTVTSAQKNPTAFYLCASSISYSNQPQHFGDGTRLSIL.

V is TRBV5-1 and J is TRBJ2-1, with D possibly TRBD1 on 5 matching bases. Germline V lookup: CDR1 SGHRS, CDR2 YFSETQ. Between the trimmed V and J ends, which lost 4 bases and 10 bases, there was a span of 21 bases. The CDR3 contains 15 residues. DNA for the CDR3: TGCGCCAGCAGCCTTGGGGCAATCTACGAGAAGGAGCAGTTCTTC. Protein product: CASSLGAIYEKEQFF.

The genes are TRBV3-1 (or the pseudogene TRBV3-2) and TRBJ2-5; the match to TRBD1 covers 11 bases. Germline loops: CDR1 LGHDT, CDR2 YNNKEL (reference sequence). The J segment lost 9 bases and the V segment lost 6 bases, leaving 12 bases of the junction unmatched. This CDR3 has 15 residues. The CDR3 DNA is TGTGCCAGCAGTCCCGGGACAGGGGGTTTTTTACCCCAGTACTTC. This gives the protein CASSPGTGGFLPQYF.

The chain combines TRBV6-2 or TRBV6-3 with TRBJ1-5; D uncertain. This CDR3 is built from 16 residues. CDR1 MNHEY and CDR2 SVGEGT come from the germline V gene. The V end was cut by 1 base, the J end by 4 bases, with 14 bases between. DNA for the CDR3: TGTGCCAGCAGTTACTACGGGGAAAGAGGGAATCAGCCCCAGCATTTT. Encoded protein: CASSYYGERGNQPQHF.

V usage is TRBV9 and J usage is TRBJ1-2; tentatively, D is TRBD1 (5 bases). CDR1 and CDR2 (germline): SGDLS, YYNGEE. The CDR3 is made up of 13 amino acids. Trimming shortened V by 0 bases and J by 2 bases, and 5 bases separated the two germline ends. This CDR3 is CASSVAGNYGYTF. The CDR3 nucleotides are TGTGCCAGCAGCGTAGCAGGGAACTATGGCTACACCTTC.

This clone was seen more than once but under ten times. The chain links TRBV5-1 to TRBJ1-3; TRBD1 agrees at 7 bases. V lost 0 bases and J lost 2; bases outside the gene matches: 2. The CDR3 runs 15 residues. CDR1 is SGHRS, CDR2 YFSETQ, per germline. In DNA form, the CDR3 reads TGCGCCAGCAGCTTGGACAGGGGCCCTGGAAACACCATATATTTT. Protein: CASSLDRGPGNTIYF.

The rearrangement links TRBV19 to TRBJ2-1; a possible D gene is TRBD2 (6 bases). V lost 7 bases, J lost 4 bases, and 20 bases lay in between. The CDR3 totals 16 residues. Germline loops: CDR1 LNHDA, CDR2 SQIVND (reference sequence). The CDR3 DNA reads as TGTGCCAGTACCAGGGCGGGAATCGGTGGTTACAATGAGCAGTTCTTC. Its translation is CASTRAGIGGYNEQFF.

The V gene is TRBV27, the J gene TRBJ1-6, with a possible D match to TRBD1 (6 bases). The CDR3 has 16 residues. Per germline, CDR1 MNHEY and CDR2 SMNVEV (reference sequence). The V end was cut by 3 bases, the J end by 7 bases, with 16 bases between. The CDR3 reads CASSFRSGTPNSPLHF. CDR3 nucleotides: TGTGCCAGCAGTTTCCGCTCCGGGACACCAAATTCACCCCTCCACTTT.

This rearrangement joins TRBV28 to TRBJ2-1; D is possibly TRBD2 (5 bases). Germline lookup yields CDR1 MDHEN and CDR2 SYDVKM. V lost 6 bases and J 4 bases, leaving 10 bases between the germline ends. The CDR3 is 13 amino acids. The chain's CDR3 is CASRHGGYNEQFF. Here the CDR3 DNA reads TGTGCCAGCAGGCACGGAGGTTACAATGAGCAGTTCTTC.

The chain has TRBV28 and TRBJ2-1, with a possible D match to TRBD2 (6 bases). CDR1 and CDR2 (germline): MDHEN, SYDVKM. The V and J ends lost 7 bases and 1 base respectively, with 11 bases between them. CDR3 length equals 14 residues. The CDR3 sequence is CASKTAGSYNEQFF. The DNA for the CDR3 is TGTGCCAGCAAAACCGCGGGGTCCTACAATGAGCAGTTCTTC.

The V gene is TRBV7-3, the J gene TRBJ1-2, with D possibly TRBD1 on 6 matching bases. The V end lost 5 bases, the J end lost 6 bases, and 22 bases lay between the germline ends. This CDR3 has 16 residues. Germline CDR1 is SGHTA and CDR2 is FQGTGA. The CDR3 sequence: CASSPNPRGAGDGYTF. For the CDR3, the DNA is TGTGCCAGCAGCCCAAACCCTCGGGGGGCCGGGGATGGCTACACCTTC. Variable domain in full (rest from reference TRBV7-3 and TRBJ1-2): GAGVSQTPSNKVTEKGKYVELRCDPISGHTALYWYRQSLGQGPEFLIYFQGTGAADDSGLPNDRFFAVRPEGSVSTLKIQRTERGDSAVYLCASSPNPRGAGDGYTFGSGTRLTVV.

This clone was recorded only once. V gene TRBV29-1 combines with J gene TRBJ2-3; 12 bases fit TRBD2. Per the germline V gene, CDR1 is SQVTM and CDR2 is ANQGSEA. Trimming removed 4 bases from V and 2 bases from J; junction bases left unmatched: 10. The CDR3 spans 17 residues. The DNA for the CDR3 is TGCAGCGTTGGGCTAGCGGGGGGGCCATTATTCACAGATACGCAGTATTTT. It translates to CSVGLAGGPLFTDTQYF.

The rearrangement uses TRBV7-8 and TRBJ1-3, with unresolved D. The CDR3 extends over 13 amino acids. Trimming stripped 4 bases from V and 6 bases from J, with 10 bases between. Germline values: CDR1 SGHVS, CDR2 FQNEAQ. CDR3 in DNA: TGTGCCAGCAGCTCGCGACTCGAAAACACCATATATTTT. Protein: CASSSRLENTIYF.

This chain connects TRBV7-3 to TRBJ1-1; D gene uncertain. Trimming cost V 2 bases and J 5 bases, with 9 bases left between them. Germline V gene data show CDR1 as SGHTA and CDR2 as FQGTGA. This CDR3 has 13 residues. CDR3 DNA: TGTGCCAGCAGCTTAGCCCCAGGAACTGAAGCTTTCTTT. Encoded protein: CASSLAPGTEAFF. The full variable domain, its missing parts supplied by reference TRBV7-3 and TRBJ1-1, is GAGVSQTPSNKVTEKGKYVELRCDPISGHTALYWYRQSLGQGPEFLIYFQGTGAADDSGLPNDRFFAVRPEGSVSTLKIQRTERGDSAVYLCASSLAPGTEAFFGQGTRLTVV.

The gene calls are TRBV5-1 and TRBJ2-3, with TRBD2 identical over 15 bases. The CDR3 length is 17 residues. The V segment lost 3 bases and the J segment 2 bases; nucleotides outside the gene matches: 4. Germline CDR1 reads SGHRS; CDR2 reads YFSETQ. In DNA form, the CDR3 reads TGCGCCAGCAGCTGGACTAGCGGGGGGGCCGTCACAGATACGCAGTATTTT. Translated: CASSWTSGGAVTDTQYF.

This clone occurred once. The chain recombines TRBV5-4 with TRBJ1-2; D possibly corresponds to TRBD1 (6 bases). CDR1 and CDR2 (germline): SGHNT, YYREEE (reference sequence). V was pared by 6 bases and J by 5 bases, with 11 bases between. The CDR3 is made up of 12 amino acids. CDR3 sequence reads: CASNSQGYGYTF. DNA for the CDR3: TGTGCCAGCAATTCGCAGGGGTATGGCTACACCTTC.

J is TRBJ1-3 and V is TRBV18, with a weak D call TRBD1 (6 bases). Per the germline V gene, CDR1 is KGHSH and CDR2 is LQKENI. There are 15 residues in the CDR3. Trimming pared 0 bases from V and 4 bases from J, leaving 10 bases between. The CDR3 spells CASSPPGARGNTIYF. The CDR3 nucleotides are TGTGCCAGCTCACCACCGGGGGCGCGAGGAAACACCATATATTTT.

This rearrangement joins TRBV20-1 to TRBJ1-1; tentative D call: TRBD1 (6 bases). The CDR3 runs 15 residues. Looked up from germline, CDR1 is DFQATT and CDR2 is SNEGSKA (reference sequence). The V and J ends lost 3 bases and 5 bases respectively, with 19 bases between them. For the CDR3, the DNA is TGCAGTGCTAGTTCGGGGGGGGCGCAGAGGACTGAAGCTTTCTTT. This translates into CSASSGGAQRTEAFF.

V and J are TRBV5-1 and TRBJ1-6, with TRBD1 matching 9 bases. Trimming cost V 4 bases and J 9 bases; bases outside gene matches: 8. CDR3 length equals 15 residues. CDR1 and CDR2 (germline): SGHRS, YFSETQ. CDR3 loop: CASSPDGTGRSPLHF. Written as DNA, the CDR3 is TGCGCCAGCAGCCCAGACGGGACAGGGCGTTCACCCCTCCACTTT.

Only a few counts were recorded for this clone. The chain links TRBV28 to TRBJ2-7; TRBD2 is a possible D gene (6 bases). The CDR3 has 14 residues. The V and J ends lost 7 bases and 0 bases respectively, with 13 bases between them. Germline V gene data show CDR1 as MDHEN and CDR2 as SYDVKM. The CDR3 loop reads CASTLSGSSYEQYF. The CDR3 region has the DNA TGTGCCAGCACACTGTCCGGGAGCTCCTACGAGCAGTACTTC.

V is TRBV7-2 and J is TRBJ2-7, with TRBD1 identical over 8 bases. The junction had 5 bases not matched to a gene; V was cut back by 5 bases and J by 2 bases. CDR1 is SGHTA and CDR2 is FQGNSA in the germline V gene. This CDR3 is built from 14 residues. CDR3 sequence reads: CASSPRTGTYEQYF. CDR3 nucleotides: TGTGCCAGCAGCCCCCGGACAGGGACCTACGAGCAGTACTTC.

The rearrangement uses TRBV11-2 and TRBJ2-7; the match to TRBD1 covers 11 bases. The V gene's germline CDR1 is SGHAT and CDR2 FQNNGV. Unmatched junction bases numbered 7, after V lost 5 bases and J lost 7 bases. The CDR3 has 14 residues. For the CDR3, the DNA is TGTGCCAGCAGCCTAGGACAGGGGGCGAGGGAGCAGTACTTC. The encoded protein is CASSLGQGAREQYF.

V is TRBV28 and J is TRBJ1-5; 9 bases are shared with TRBD1. The CDR3 length is 15 residues. The J segment lost 6 bases and the V segment lost 6 bases, leaving 9 bases of the junction unmatched. Germline lookup yields CDR1 MDHEN and CDR2 SYDVKM. This CDR3 reads CASSTQGAGIQPQHF. Written as DNA, the CDR3 is TGTGCCAGCAGCACACAGGGGGCCGGTATTCAGCCCCAGCATTTT. Using reference TRBV28 and TRBJ1-5 for the parts outside the CDR3, the full variable domain is DVKVTQSSRYLVKRTGEKVFLECVQDMDHENMFWYRQDPGLGLRLIYFSYDVKMKEKGDIPEGYSVSREKKERFSLILESASTNQTSMYLCASSTQGAGIQPQHFGDGTRLSIL.

This clone occurred once. The CDR3 reads CASSAGSTGELFF. The DNA for the CDR3 is TGTGCCAGCAGCGCCGGTAGCACCGGGGAGCTGTTTTTT. V usage is TRBV9 and J usage is TRBJ2-2, with D unclear. The CDR3 contains 13 residues. Germline CDR1 is SGDLS and CDR2 is YYNGEE. Between the trimmed V and J ends, which lost 3 bases and 4 bases, there was a span of 7 bases. Combining the CDR3 with reference TRBV9 and TRBJ2-2 gives the whole variable domain DSGVTQTPKHLITATGQRVTLRCSPRSGDLSVYWYQQSLDQGLQFLIQYYNGEERAKGNILERFSAQQFPDLHSELNLSSLELGDSALYFCASSAGSTGELFFGEGSRLTVL.